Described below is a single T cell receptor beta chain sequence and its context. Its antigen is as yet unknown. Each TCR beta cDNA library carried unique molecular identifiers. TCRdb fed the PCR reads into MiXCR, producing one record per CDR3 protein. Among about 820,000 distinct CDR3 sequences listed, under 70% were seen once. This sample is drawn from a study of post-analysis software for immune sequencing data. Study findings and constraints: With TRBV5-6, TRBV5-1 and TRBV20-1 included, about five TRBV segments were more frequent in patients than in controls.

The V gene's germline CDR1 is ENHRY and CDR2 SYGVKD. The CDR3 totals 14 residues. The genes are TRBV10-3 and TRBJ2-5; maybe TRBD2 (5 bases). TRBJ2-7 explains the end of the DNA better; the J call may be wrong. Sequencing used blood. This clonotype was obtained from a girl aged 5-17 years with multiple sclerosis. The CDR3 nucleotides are TGTGCCATCAGGCCACGGTCGGGAAGCTACGAGCAGTACTTC. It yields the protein CAIRPRSGSYEQYF.